These T cell receptor beta chains were read from a single sample in a study of vaccination and CD4 T cells after COVID-19. TCRdb independently ran MiXCR on the PCR reads; one entry per CDR3 protein. The top ten hold roughly 20% of the sample, which has 10,000 to 15,000 distinct CDR3 sequences, about 42% seen once. Antigens of these TCRs are unknown. This sample comprised CD4+ T cells from blood, cultured in vitro, obtained before SARS-CoV-2 vaccination. These receptors all stem from a human donor who had recovered from COVID-19. CDR3s include the opening cysteine and the closing phenylalanine or tryptophan. Fields, in order: V gene, J gene, clone size, D gene, CDR3 DNA, CDR3 protein. The D gene is left open where the match is weak. Rows give clone size only sometimes, using once, few, many, or a class for an expanded clone.

V: TRBV7-2
J: TRBJ1-2
size: -
D: -
DNA: TGTGCCAGCAGCCGCGGACCCATTTATGGCTACACCTTC
CDR3: CASSRGPIYGYTF

V: TRBV28
J: TRBJ2-2
size: -
D: -
DNA: TGTGCCACCCCGGGGGAGAAGAACACCGGGGAGCTGTTTTTT
CDR3: CATPGEKNTGELFF

V: TRBV11-3
J: TRBJ2-7
size: -
D: TRBD2
DNA: TGTGCCAGCAGCTTACATAGCGGGGTCGAGCAGTACTTC
CDR3: CASSLHSGVEQYF

V: TRBV6-1
J: TRBJ1-5
size: few
D: TRBD1
DNA: TGTGCCAGCAGAACCGGGACAGGGTCCCCTCAGCCCCAGCATTTT
CDR3: CASRTGTGSPQPQHF

V: TRBV7-2
J: TRBJ1-2
size: -
D: -
DNA: TGTGCCAGCAGCTTAATCAGGTCGGGAGGCTACACCTTC
CDR3: CASSLIRSGGYTF

V: TRBV28
J: TRBJ1-5
size: -
D: -
DNA: TGTGCCAGTTATGGGACACGCGGTCAGCCCCAGCATTTT
CDR3: CASYGTRGQPQHF

V: TRBV7-2
J: TRBJ1-2
size: -
D: -
DNA: TGTGCCAGCAGCCTCGCGGAGGGGGGTATCTATGGCTACACCTTC
CDR3: CASSLAEGGIYGYTF

V: TRBV6-1
J: TRBJ2-7
size: few
D: TRBD2
DNA: TGTGCCAGTACTAGCGGGACTCCCAACGAGCAGTACTTC
CDR3: CASTSGTPNEQYF

V: TRBV15
J: TRBJ1-2
size: medium-sized
D: -
DNA: TGTGCCACCAGCACACGAACCTCGGGCTATGGCTACACCTTC
CDR3: CATSTRTSGYGYTF

V: TRBV4-3
J: TRBJ2-7
size: -
D: -
DNA: TGCGCCAGCAGCCAAGATCCCGGACAAGTCTACGAGCAGTACTTC
CDR3: CASSQDPGQVYEQYF

V: TRBV6-2/TRBV6-3
J: TRBJ1-1
size: -
D: -
DNA: TGTGCCAACCTCACGGGGGGACGTCTTTCGAACACTGAAGCTTTCTTT
CDR3: CANLTGGRLSNTEAFF

V: TRBV20-1
J: TRBJ1-1
size: few
D: -
DNA: TGCAGTGCTAGTGCGGGAAGTTGGAACACTGAAGCTTTCTTT
CDR3: CSASAGSWNTEAFF

V: TRBV24-1
J: TRBJ1-5
size: -
D: -
DNA: TGTGCCACCAGTGGGGAGGGGTATCAGCCCCAGCATTTT
CDR3: CATSGEGYQPQHF

V: TRBV6-5
J: TRBJ2-3
size: medium-sized
D: -
DNA: TGTGCCAGCAGTTACGGCAGAAGCACAGATACGCAGTATTTT
CDR3: CASSYGRSTDTQYF

V: TRBV2
J: TRBJ1-2
size: few
D: -
DNA: TGTGCCAGCAAGGCTGGACTGATATATGGCTACACCTTC
CDR3: CASKAGLIYGYTF

V: TRBV27
J: TRBJ1-5
size: -
D: TRBD1
DNA: TGTGCCAGCAGTTTTCAGGGGGCCAGCAATCAGCCCCAGCATTTT
CDR3: CASSFQGASNQPQHF

V: TRBV6-5
J: TRBJ1-6
size: -
D: -
DNA: TGTGCCAGCAGTTACTTTCCAGGAGGCGTGGGGCGTAATTCACCCCTCCACTTT
CDR3: CASSYFPGGVGRNSPLHF

V: TRBV15
J: TRBJ2-1
size: -
D: TRBD1
DNA: TGTGCCACCAGCAGGGACAGGGGGCGCAACAATGAGCAGTTCTTC
CDR3: CATSRDRGRNNEQFF

V: TRBV11-3
J: TRBJ1-2
size: -
D: -
DNA: TGTGCCAGCAGCTTAGATCGAGGGCTTCATGGCTACACCTTC
CDR3: CASSLDRGLHGYTF

V: TRBV20-1
J: TRBJ1-1
size: -
D: -
DNA: TGCAGTGCTAGATCGGACGGTGGGGTCACTGAAGCTTTCTTT
CDR3: CSARSDGGVTEAFF

V: TRBV24-1
J: TRBJ1-1
size: -
D: -
DNA: TGTGCCACCAGTGACCTACAGTACTCCTCCTGGAACACTGAAGCTTTCTTT
CDR3: CATSDLQYSSWNTEAFF

V: TRBV28
J: TRBJ2-5
size: few
D: TRBD1
DNA: TGTGCCAGCCACCGGGACAGGGGTCGAGAGACCCAGTACTTC
CDR3: CASHRDRGRETQYF

V: TRBV12-3/TRBV12-4
J: TRBJ1-1
size: -
D: -
DNA: TGTGCCAGCAGTAGCACAGATACTATAGGCACTGAAGCTTTCTTT
CDR3: CASSSTDTIGTEAFF

V: TRBV28
J: TRBJ1-4
size: few
D: -
DNA: TGTGCCAGCAGGCAGACCGGGACGGCGAATGAAAAACTGTTTTTT
CDR3: CASRQTGTANEKLFF

V: TRBV7-2
J: TRBJ2-5
size: -
D: TRBD2
DNA: TGTGCCAGCAGCTTAGCTGGCGGGGGGGCCGGAGAGACCCAGTACTTC
CDR3: CASSLAGGGAGETQYF

V: TRBV7-3
J: TRBJ2-7
size: -
D: -
DNA: TGTGCCAGCAGCTCACCGCCGAGTTCCGAGCAGTACTTC
CDR3: CASSSPPSSEQYF

V: TRBV7-9
J: TRBJ2-2
size: -
D: -
DNA: TGTGCCAGCAGCTTTACCCGAGGGTTGAACACCGGGGAGCTGTTTTTT
CDR3: CASSFTRGLNTGELFF

V: TRBV7-2
J: TRBJ2-5
size: -
D: -
DNA: TGTGCCAGCAGCTTAAGACGGGAGACCCAGTACTTC
CDR3: CASSLRRETQYF

V: TRBV7-2
J: TRBJ2-7
size: -
D: -
DNA: TGTGCCAGCAGTTTCACCGGGCCAGACGAGCAGTACTTC
CDR3: CASSFTGPDEQYF

V: TRBV10-3
J: TRBJ2-7
size: few
D: TRBD1
DNA: TGTGCCATCAGCCAGGACAGGGCGCACGAGCAGTACTTC
CDR3: CAISQDRAHEQYF

V: TRBV20-1
J: TRBJ1-2
size: few
D: -
DNA: TGCAGTGCTAGCCGGGACCGAGCTAACTATGGCTACACCTTC
CDR3: CSASRDRANYGYTF